This TCR beta chain was recorded in a study of T-cell memory formation after mild COVID-19. About this clonotype itself: Its matching antigen is unknown.

TCR alpha and TCR beta cDNA libraries carrying sample barcodes and UMIs were produced by 5'RACE using constant-segment primers. Using its own MiXCR run on the 5' RACE reads, TCRdb lists one record per CDR3 protein. The table records roughly 190,000 distinct CDR3 sequences, about 18% of them present only once. Broader study findings: Nothing confirmed that second-wave clones peaking on day 37 were specific for SARS-CoV-2.

This CDR3 has 17 amino acids. Germline CDR1 is SGHDN and CDR2 is FVKESK. The V gene lost 0 bases and the J gene lost 0 bases, with 13 bases spanning the gap. The origin of this receptor is an adult woman who had mild COVID-19 (a few samples of this study predate the infection). Cell type and time point are not known. The chain carries TRBV14 and TRBJ2-3, with D possibly called TRBD1 or TRBD2 (5 bases each). The material sequenced was PBMCs or a T cell subset sorted from them (not recorded which). The DNA for the CDR3 is TGTGCCAGCAGCCAAGATGAGGGGTTGGCTAGCACAGATACGCAGTATTTT. Translation: CASSQDEGLASTDTQYF.